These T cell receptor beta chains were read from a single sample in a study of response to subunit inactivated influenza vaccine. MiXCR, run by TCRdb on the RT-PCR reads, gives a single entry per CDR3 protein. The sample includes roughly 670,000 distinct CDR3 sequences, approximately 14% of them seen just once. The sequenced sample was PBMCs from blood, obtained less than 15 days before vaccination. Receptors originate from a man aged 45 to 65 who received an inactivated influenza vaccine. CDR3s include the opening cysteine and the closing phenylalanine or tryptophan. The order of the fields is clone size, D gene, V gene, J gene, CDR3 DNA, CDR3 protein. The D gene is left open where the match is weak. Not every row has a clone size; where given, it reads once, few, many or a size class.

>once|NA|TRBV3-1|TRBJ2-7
TGTGCCAGCAGCCAAGCGAGACACCCTTACGAGCAGTACTTC
CASSQARHPYEQYF
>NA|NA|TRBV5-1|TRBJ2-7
TGCGCCAGCGGTCAGACGGGGGCTTCCTACGAGCAGTACTTC
CASGQTGASYEQYF
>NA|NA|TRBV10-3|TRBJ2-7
TGTGCCATCAGTGGTCCGGCCAGCACCTACGAGCAGTACTTC
CAISGPASTYEQYF
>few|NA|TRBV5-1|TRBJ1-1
TGCGCCAGCAGCTGGGGACAATCAAACACTGAAGCTTTCTTT
CASSWGQSNTEAFF
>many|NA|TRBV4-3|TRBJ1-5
TGCGCCAGCAGCCAAGATTCCGGGATCAATCAGCCCCAGCATTTT
CASSQDSGINQPQHF
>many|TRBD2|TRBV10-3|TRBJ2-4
TGTGCCATCAGTGATAGGGCTAGCGGGAGTGACATTCAGTACTTC
CAISDRASGSDIQYF
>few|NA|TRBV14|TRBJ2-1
TGTGCCAGCAGCCCTCGGGTTGGGGAATCCTACAATGAGCAGTTCTTC
CASSPRVGESYNEQFF
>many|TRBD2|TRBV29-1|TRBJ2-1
TGCAGCGGCTGGACTAGCGGAAACAATGAGCAGTTCTTC
CSGWTSGNNEQFF
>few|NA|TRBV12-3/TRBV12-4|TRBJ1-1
TGTGCCAGCAGTTCTGACAGCGTGAACACTGAAGCTTTCTTT
CASSSDSVNTEAFF
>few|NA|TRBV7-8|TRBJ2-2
TGTGCCAGCCCAGAGGAGGCGGACCCCTTCAACACCGGGGAGCTGTTTTTT
CASPEEADPFNTGELFF
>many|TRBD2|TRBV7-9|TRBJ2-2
TGTGCCAGCAGCCCTGGGACTAGCGGGACCGGGGAGCTGTTTTTT
CASSPGTSGTGELFF
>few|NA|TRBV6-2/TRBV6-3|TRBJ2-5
TGTGCCAGCAGTGACGGCTACCCCCAAGAGACCCAGTACTTC
CASSDGYPQETQYF
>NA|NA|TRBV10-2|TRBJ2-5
TGCGCCAGCAGTCCGGTTTCTACCGGGGAGACCCAGTACTTC
CASSPVSTGETQYF
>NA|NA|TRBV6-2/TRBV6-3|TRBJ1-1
TGTGCCAGCAGTTACTCGACCCGGACGAACACTGAAGCTTTCTTT
CASSYSTRTNTEAFF
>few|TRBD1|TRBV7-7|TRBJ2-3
TGTGCTAGCAGCCGCTCCGGGACAGGGCATGATACGCAGTATTTT
CASSRSGTGHDTQYF
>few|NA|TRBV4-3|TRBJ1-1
TGCGCCAGCAGCCAAGATAGGGTGGTGGGCACTGAAGCTTTCTTT
CASSQDRVVGTEAFF
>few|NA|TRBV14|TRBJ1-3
TGTGCCAGCAGCCGCGGACCGAGGGCTGGAAACACCATATATTTT
CASSRGPRAGNTIYF
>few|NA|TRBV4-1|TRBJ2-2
TGCGCCAGCAGCCAAGTTGATATAACCGGGGAGCTGTTTTTT
CASSQVDITGELFF